This T cell receptor (beta chain) came from a study of T cells in Graves' hyperthyroidism and ophthalmopathy. Authors of the study amplified TCR beta CDR3 regions from RNA transcripts. With the HTBI primer set, the TCR CDR3 went through a first round of RT-PCR. MiXCR, run by TCRdb on the multiplex PCR reads, gives a single entry per CDR3 protein. The table shows around 800,000 distinct CDR3 sequences, with roughly 40% occurring only once. The source of the PBMCs was 8.5 to 10 ml of fresh peripheral blood. V lost 3 bases and J lost 8, with 10 bases in between. The CDR3 has 12 residues. The receptor was isolated from a man younger than 35 with Graves' hyperthyroidism. V and J are TRBV12-3 or TRBV12-4 and TRBJ1-1; D ambiguous. The specimen sequenced was blood. The CDR3 is CASSFGPREAFF. DNA of the CDR3: TGTGCCAGCAGTTTCGGTCCGAGGGAAGCTTTCTTT.